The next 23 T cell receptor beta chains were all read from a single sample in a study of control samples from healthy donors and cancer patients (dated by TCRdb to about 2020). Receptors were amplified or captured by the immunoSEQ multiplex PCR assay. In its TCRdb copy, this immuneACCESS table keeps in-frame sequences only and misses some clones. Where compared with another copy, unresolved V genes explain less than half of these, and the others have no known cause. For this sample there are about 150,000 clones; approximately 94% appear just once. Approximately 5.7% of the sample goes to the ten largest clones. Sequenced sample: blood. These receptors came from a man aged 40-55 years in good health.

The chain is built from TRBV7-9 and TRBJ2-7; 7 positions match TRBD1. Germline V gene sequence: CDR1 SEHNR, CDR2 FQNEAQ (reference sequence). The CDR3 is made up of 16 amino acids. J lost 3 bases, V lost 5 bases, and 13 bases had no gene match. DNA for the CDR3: TGTGCCAGCAGCCCTCGCAAGGGGGCCCTATACTACGAGCAGTACTTC. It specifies CASSPRKGALYYEQYF.

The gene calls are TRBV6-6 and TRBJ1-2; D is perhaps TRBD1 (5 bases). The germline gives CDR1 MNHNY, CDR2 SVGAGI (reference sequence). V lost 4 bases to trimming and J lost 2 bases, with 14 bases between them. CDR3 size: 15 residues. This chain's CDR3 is CASSLVRGPNYGYTF. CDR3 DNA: TGTGCCAGCAGTTTAGTACGGGGCCCGAACTATGGCTACACCTTC.

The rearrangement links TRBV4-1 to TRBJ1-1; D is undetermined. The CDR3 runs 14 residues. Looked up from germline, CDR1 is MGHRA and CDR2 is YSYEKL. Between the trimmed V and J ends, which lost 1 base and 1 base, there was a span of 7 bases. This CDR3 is CASSQAPGNTEAFF. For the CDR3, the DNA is TGCGCCAGCAGCCAAGCGCCAGGGAACACTGAAGCTTTCTTT.

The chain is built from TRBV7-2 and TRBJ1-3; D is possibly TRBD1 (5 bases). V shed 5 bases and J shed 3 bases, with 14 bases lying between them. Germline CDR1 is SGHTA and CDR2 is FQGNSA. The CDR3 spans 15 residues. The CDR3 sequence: CASSLREASGNTIYF. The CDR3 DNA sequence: TGTGCCAGCAGCCTCAGGGAGGCCAGTGGAAACACCATATATTTT.

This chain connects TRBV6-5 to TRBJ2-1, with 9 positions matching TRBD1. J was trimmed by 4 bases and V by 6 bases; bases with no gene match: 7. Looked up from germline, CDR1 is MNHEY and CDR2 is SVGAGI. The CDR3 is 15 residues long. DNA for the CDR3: TGTGCCAGCAGCTCTGACAGGGGGGCTTACAATGAGCAGTTCTTC. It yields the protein CASSSDRGAYNEQFF.

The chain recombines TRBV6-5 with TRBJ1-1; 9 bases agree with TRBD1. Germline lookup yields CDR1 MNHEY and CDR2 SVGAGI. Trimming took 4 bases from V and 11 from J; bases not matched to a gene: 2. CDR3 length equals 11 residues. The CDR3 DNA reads TGTGCCAGCAGTTCGGACAGGGGCGCTTTCTTT. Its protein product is CASSSDRGAFF.

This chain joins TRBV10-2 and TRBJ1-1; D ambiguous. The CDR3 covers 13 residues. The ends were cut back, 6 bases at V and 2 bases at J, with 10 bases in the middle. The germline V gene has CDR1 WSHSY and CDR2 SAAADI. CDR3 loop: CASSLLENTEAFF. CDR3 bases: TGCGCCAGCAGCCTCCTAGAAAACACTGAAGCTTTCTTT.

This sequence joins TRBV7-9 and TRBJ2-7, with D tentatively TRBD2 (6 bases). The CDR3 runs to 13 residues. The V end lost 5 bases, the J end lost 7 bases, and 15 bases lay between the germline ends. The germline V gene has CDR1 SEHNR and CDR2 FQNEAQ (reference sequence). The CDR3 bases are TGTGCCAGCAGCCCGGAGTCGGCGGGGGAGCAGTACTTC. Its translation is CASSPESAGEQYF.

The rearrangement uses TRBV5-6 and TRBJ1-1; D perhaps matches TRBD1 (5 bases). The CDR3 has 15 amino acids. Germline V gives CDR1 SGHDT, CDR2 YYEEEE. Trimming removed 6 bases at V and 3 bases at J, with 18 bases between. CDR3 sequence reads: CASTLWRGRDTEAFF. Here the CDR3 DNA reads TGTGCCAGCACCCTGTGGCGGGGCCGGGACACTGAAGCTTTCTTT.

The CDR3 loop reads CASSLSSGGAWNEQFF. The CDR3 DNA reads as TGTGCCAGCAGCTTATCTAGCGGGGGGGCCTGGAATGAGCAGTTCTTC. The genes are TRBV5-6 and TRBJ2-1; 12 positions match TRBD2. Trimming at V came to 2 bases and at J to 7 bases, leaving 7 bases not matched to a gene. CDR3 length: 16 residues. From germline, CDR1 is SGHDT and CDR2 YYEEEE.

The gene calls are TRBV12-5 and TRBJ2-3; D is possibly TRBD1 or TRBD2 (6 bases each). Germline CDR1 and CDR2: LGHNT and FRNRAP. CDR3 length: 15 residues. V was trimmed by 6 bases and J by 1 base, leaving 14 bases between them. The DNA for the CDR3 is TGTGCTAGTGGATTGTGGGGGGCCGGCACAGATACGCAGTATTTT. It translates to CASGLWGAGTDTQYF.

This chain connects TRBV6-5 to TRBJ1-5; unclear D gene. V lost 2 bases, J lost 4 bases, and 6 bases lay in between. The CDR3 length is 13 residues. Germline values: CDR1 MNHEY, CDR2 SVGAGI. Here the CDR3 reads CASSYRQNQPQHF. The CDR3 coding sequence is TGTGCCAGCAGTTACAGACAAAATCAGCCCCAGCATTTT.

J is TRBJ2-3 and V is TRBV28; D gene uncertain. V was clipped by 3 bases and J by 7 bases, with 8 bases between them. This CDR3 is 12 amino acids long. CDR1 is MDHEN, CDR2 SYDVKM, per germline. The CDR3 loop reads CASSFLGNTQYF. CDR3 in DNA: TGTGCCAGCAGTTTTTTGGGGAATACGCAGTATTTT.

The CDR3 bases are TGTGCCAGCAGCCCTGACGGGTTGGGGGCCAACGTCCTGACTTTC. This codes for CASSPDGLGANVLTF. This chain links TRBV7-3 with TRBJ2-6; D remains ambiguous. V shed 5 bases and J shed 4 bases, with 12 bases lying between them. The CDR3 has 15 amino acids. The V gene's germline CDR1 is SGHTA and CDR2 FQGTGA.

Here the CDR3 reads CASSPTLPLAGVTDTQYF. The CDR3 nucleotides are TGTGCCAGCAGCCCGACCCTTCCACTAGCGGGGGTCACAGATACGCAGTATTTT. The chain has TRBV14 and TRBJ2-3, with 11 positions matching TRBD2. With 4 bases clipped from V and 2 bases from J, the junction kept 11 bases outside the gene matches. This CDR3 contains 18 residues. From germline, CDR1 is SGHDN and CDR2 FVKESK.

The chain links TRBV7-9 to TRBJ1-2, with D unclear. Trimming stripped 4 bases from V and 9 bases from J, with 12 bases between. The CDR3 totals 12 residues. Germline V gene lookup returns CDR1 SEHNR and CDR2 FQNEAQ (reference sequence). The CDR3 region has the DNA TGTGCCAGCAGCTACGAGTACAGTAGCTACACCTTC. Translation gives CASSYEYSSYTF.

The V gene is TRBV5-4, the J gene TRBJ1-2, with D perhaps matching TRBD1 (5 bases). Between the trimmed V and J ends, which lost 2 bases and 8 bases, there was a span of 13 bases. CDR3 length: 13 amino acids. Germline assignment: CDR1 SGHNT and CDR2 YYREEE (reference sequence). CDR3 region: CASSFSDSLGYTF. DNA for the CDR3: TGTGCCAGCAGCTTTTCCGACAGCCTCGGCTACACCTTC.

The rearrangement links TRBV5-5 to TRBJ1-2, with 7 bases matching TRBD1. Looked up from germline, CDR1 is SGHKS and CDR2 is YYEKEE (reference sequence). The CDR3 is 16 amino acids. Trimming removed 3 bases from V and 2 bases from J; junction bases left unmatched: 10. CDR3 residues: CASSSHKTGANYGYTF. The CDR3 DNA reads TGTGCCAGCAGCTCCCACAAAACAGGGGCCAACTATGGCTACACCTTC.

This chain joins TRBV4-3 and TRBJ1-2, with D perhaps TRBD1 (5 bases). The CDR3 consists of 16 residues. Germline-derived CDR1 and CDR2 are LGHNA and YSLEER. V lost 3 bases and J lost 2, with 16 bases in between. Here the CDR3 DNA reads TGCGCCAGCAGCCACCTAGGGGACCGGCGCAACTATGGCTACACCTTC. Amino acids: CASSHLGDRRNYGYTF.

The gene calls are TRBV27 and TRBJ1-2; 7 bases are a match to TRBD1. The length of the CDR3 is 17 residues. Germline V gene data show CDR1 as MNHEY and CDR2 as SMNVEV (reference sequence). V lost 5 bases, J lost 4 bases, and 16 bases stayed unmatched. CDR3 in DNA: TGTGCCAGCAGTCCCCGGACAGGCGCCGTCCCCACCTATGGCTACACCTTC. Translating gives CASSPRTGAVPTYGYTF.

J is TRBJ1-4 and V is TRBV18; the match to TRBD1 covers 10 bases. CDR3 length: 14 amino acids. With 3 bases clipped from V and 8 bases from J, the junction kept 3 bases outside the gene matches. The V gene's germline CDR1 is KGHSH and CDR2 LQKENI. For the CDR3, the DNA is TGTGCCAGCTCACCGGGACAGGGGTACGAAAAACTGTTTTTT. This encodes CASSPGQGYEKLFF.

The CDR3 is CASSLITDTQYF. DNA for the CDR3: TGTGCCAGCAGCTTAATAACAGATACGCAGTATTTT. The chain combines TRBV11-2 with TRBJ2-3; D not resolved. Germline values: CDR1 SGHAT, CDR2 FQNNGV. This CDR3 is built from 12 residues. V lost 2 bases and J 3 bases, leaving 3 bases between the germline ends.

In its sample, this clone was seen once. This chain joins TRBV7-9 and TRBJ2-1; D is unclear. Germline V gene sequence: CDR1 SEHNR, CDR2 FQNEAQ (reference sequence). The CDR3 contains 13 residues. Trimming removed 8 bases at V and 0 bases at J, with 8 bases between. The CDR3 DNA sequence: TGTGCCAGCGGCTATAGCTCCTACAATGAGCAGTTCTTC. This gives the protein CASGYSSYNEQFF. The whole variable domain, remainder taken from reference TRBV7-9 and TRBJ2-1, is DTGVSQNPRHKITKRGQNVTFRCDPISEHNRLYWYRQTLGQGPEFLTYFQNEAQLEKSRLLSDRFSAERPKGSFSTLEIQRTEQGDSAMYLCASGYSSYNEQFFGPGTRLTVL.